Below are 25 T cell receptor beta chains sequenced from a single sample in a study of monozygotic twins with inflammatory bowel disease. TCRdb derives one entry per CDR3 protein from the 5' RACE reads, leaving out DNA. Its table lists some 83,000 distinct CDR3 sequences. The material sequenced was blood. These receptors were obtained from a human donor with ulcerative colitis or Crohn's disease, or a healthy co-twin of an affected twin (not recorded which).

This chain uses TRBV11-2 with TRBJ2-2; TCRdb calls TRBD2, which cannot be checked without DNA. This CDR3 spans 18 amino acids. Per the germline V gene, CDR1 is SGHAT and CDR2 is FQNNGV. This chain's CDR3 is CASSQRGVVNANTGELFF.

The chain links TRBV7-2 to TRBJ2-1. Germline assignment: CDR1 SGHTA and CDR2 FQGNSA. The CDR3 runs to 14 residues. CDR3 sequence reads: CASSLQADNNEQFF.

CDR3 sequence reads: CASSQDRQSSNPGYTF. The chain combines TRBV3-1 with TRBJ1-2. Germline CDR1 LGHDT, CDR2 YNNKEL (reference sequence). This CDR3 contains 16 residues.

The chain combines TRBV5-1 with TRBJ2-4. Germline CDR1 SGHRS, CDR2 YFSETQ. The CDR3 loop spans 14 amino acids. The CDR3 sequence is CASSPGGAKNIQNF. Looking up the rest from reference TRBV5-1 and TRBJ2-4 gives the full variable domain: KAGVTQTPRYLIKTRGQQVTLSCSPISGHRSVSWYQQTPGQGLQFLFEYFSETQRNKGNFPGRFSGRQFSNSRSEMNVSTLELGDSALYLCASSPGGAKNIQNFGAGTRLSVL.

This CDR3 reads CSEGGDREHSPLHF. The chain joins TRBV20-1 to TRBJ1-6; the TCRdb call, TRBD1, lacks DNA for checking. CDR3 size: 14 residues. Germline CDR1 reads DFQATT; CDR2 reads SNEGSKA (reference sequence).

The CDR3 region is CASSFQMNTEAFF. The chain employs TRBV12-3 or TRBV12-4 and TRBJ1-1. The CDR3 covers 13 residues.

This rearrangement joins TRBV6-1 to TRBJ2-3; the D gene TCRdb calls, TRBD1, cannot be checked with no DNA. Germline-derived CDR1 and CDR2 are MNHNS and SASEGT. The CDR3 is 15 amino acids. The CDR3 region is CASRDGGARTDTQYF.

The chain is built from TRBV5-1 and TRBJ1-6. CDR1 and CDR2 (germline): SGHRS, YFSETQ. There are 17 residues in the CDR3. The chain's CDR3 is CASSLGDGSSYNSPLHF.

The V and J genes are TRBV6-5 and TRBJ2-3. The V gene's germline CDR1 is MNHEY and CDR2 SVGAGI. This CDR3 comprises 13 residues. The CDR3 protein is CASMRSRTDTQYF.

The chain employs TRBV5-6 and TRBJ2-4; the D call from TCRdb, TRBD1, cannot be confirmed without DNA. Germline CDR1 SGHDT, CDR2 YYEEEE. This CDR3 spans 15 amino acids. CDR3 sequence: CASSLVGGGARIQYF.

The chain employs TRBV5-1 and TRBJ1-1; TCRdb indicates TRBD1, and absent DNA this call remains unverified. Germline V gene lookup returns CDR1 SGHRS and CDR2 YFSETQ. The CDR3 loop spans 19 amino acids. CDR3: CASSLIFRGPPQMNTEAFF.

V is TRBV12-3 or TRBV12-4 and J is TRBJ2-5. The CDR3 loop spans 12 amino acids. The CDR3 loop reads CASSLQFGTQYF.

The V and J genes are TRBV5-4 and TRBJ1-2; without DNA, the TCRdb call of TRBD1 cannot be checked. This CDR3 has 13 amino acids. Germline CDR1 and CDR2: SGHNT and YYREEE (reference sequence). Here the CDR3 reads CASSFNVLGGYTF.

The chain has TRBV12-3 or TRBV12-4 and TRBJ1-2; the TRBD1 assignment by TCRdb is unverifiable without DNA. The CDR3 is made up of 18 amino acids. CDR3 sequence reads: CASSTGFGDSIANYGYTF.

The chain combines TRBV19 with TRBJ2-5; TCRdb selects TRBD1, and the lack of DNA leaves this call unchecked. The CDR3 loop spans 14 amino acids. Germline V lookup: CDR1 LNHDA, CDR2 SQIVND (reference sequence). This CDR3 is CASTNRAGDVTQYF.

The chain uses TRBV29-1 and TRBJ2-3; TCRdb's D call, TRBD2, is unchecked because there is no DNA. The CDR3 is 14 residues long. Germline values: CDR1 SQVTM, CDR2 ANQGSEA. CDR3 sequence: CSVPLAGLPDTQYF.

The chain links TRBV20-1 to TRBJ2-3; TCRdb designates TRBD2, a call that cannot be tested without DNA. This CDR3 spans 15 amino acids. The germline V gene encodes CDR1 DFQATT and CDR2 SNEGSKA (reference sequence). CDR3 residues: CSARERVGLTDTQYF.

The CDR3 loop reads CASSLGPRNGYTF. The chain joins TRBV5-1 to TRBJ1-2. Germline lookup yields CDR1 SGHRS and CDR2 YFSETQ. The CDR3 consists of 13 residues.

This chain uses TRBV11-3 with TRBJ2-5; TCRdb returns TRBD1, unconfirmable since there is no DNA. The CDR3 extends over 15 amino acids. CDR1 SGHNT and CDR2 YENEEA come from the germline V gene. The CDR3 sequence: CASSIRRGLGETQYF.

This chain uses TRBV4-2 with TRBJ2-1; lacking DNA, the TRBD2 call made by TCRdb goes unchecked. Germline loops: CDR1 LGHNA, CDR2 YNFKEQ. The CDR3 loop spans 16 amino acids. The CDR3 is CASSHLAGGSYNEQFF.

The chain is built from TRBV3-1 and TRBJ1-3. The CDR3 contains 14 residues. Germline values: CDR1 LGHDT, CDR2 YNNKEL (reference sequence). CDR3 amino acids: CASSQRSSGNTIYF.

The J gene is TRBJ2-3, the V gene TRBV15; no DNA is available, so the TRBD2 call from TCRdb remains unchecked. CDR1 is LNHNV and CDR2 is YYDKDF in the germline V gene (reference sequence). The length of the CDR3 is 15 residues. CDR3 in amino acids: CATSSGLASTDTQYF.

This chain connects TRBV12-3 or TRBV12-4 to TRBJ2-2; TCRdb's D gene call, TRBD1, goes unchecked for lack of DNA. The length of the CDR3 is 14 residues. This CDR3 is CASSFQGATGELFF.

The V call is TRBV7-2, the J call TRBJ1-3. This CDR3 is 15 amino acids long. Germline CDR1 is SGHTA and CDR2 is FQGNSA. Here the CDR3 reads CASMSDEDSGNTIYF.

The chain employs TRBV20-1 and TRBJ2-5; TCRdb's D call, TRBD1, is unchecked because there is no DNA. The CDR3 spans 13 residues. Germline V CDR1 and CDR2: DFQATT, SNEGSKA (reference sequence). This chain's CDR3 is CSYPGGDQETQYF.